The 24 T cell receptor beta chains below come from one sample, sequenced in a study of Graves' ophthalmopathy and Graves' hyperthyroidism. Amplifying from RNA transcripts, the study obtained TCR beta CDR3 regions. After a first-round RT-PCR with HTBI primers, a second-round multiplex PCR was run. Using its own MiXCR run on the multiplex PCR reads, TCRdb lists one record per CDR3 protein. The data show just over 400,000 distinct CDR3 sequences, over 20% seen once. The sample comprised peripheral blood. The receptors stem from a woman aged 18-35 years with stable Graves' hyperthyroidism.

This clonotype has at least ten counts. The V call is TRBV6-1, the J call TRBJ1-1, with unresolved D. V was shortened by 6 bases and J by 1 base, with 9 bases between the two germline ends. The V gene's germline CDR1 is MNHNS and CDR2 SASEGT. The CDR3 sequence is 13 residues long. CDR3 sequence reads: CASSLHGNTEAFF. Written as DNA, the CDR3 is TGTGCCAGCAGCCTACATGGGAACACTGAAGCTTTCTTT.

This clonotype occurred many times. The chain has TRBV7-2 and TRBJ1-5; D is uncertain. Germline loops: CDR1 SGHTA, CDR2 FQGNSA. CDR3 length: 13 amino acids. Trimming shortened V by 1 base and J by 1 base, and 2 bases separated the two germline ends. In DNA, the CDR3 is TGTGCCAGCAGCTTAGAGAGCAATCAGCCCCAGCATTTT. Its translation: CASSLESNQPQHF.

Comments on this clonotype: In this CDR3 the conserved last residue, phenylalanine or tryptophan, is missing, so a read error is likely. The chain links TRBV11-2 to TRBJ2-5; D may be TRBD1 (5 bases). Per germline, CDR1 SGHAT and CDR2 FQNNGV. The CDR3 length is 14 residues. Trimming removed 1 base at V and 5 bases at J, with 11 bases between. The CDR3 bases are TGTGCCAGCAGCTTAGTTGCAGGGTTGGAGACCCAGTACTCC. Translating gives CASSLVAGLETQYS.

This clonotype was seen many times. The chain joins TRBV24-1 to TRBJ1-1; D is unresolved. V lost 8 bases and J lost 1, with 7 bases in between. CDR1 is KGHDR and CDR2 is SFDVKD in the germline V gene. The CDR3 has 12 residues. The CDR3 DNA sequence: TGTGCCACCAAGGAGACGAACACTGAAGCTTTCTTT. This codes for CATKETNTEAFF.

This clonotype has more than one count but fewer than ten. The CDR3 protein is CASSYPGSASSYNEQFF. The CDR3 DNA is TGTGCCAGCAGTTACCCAGGGAGCGCCAGCTCCTACAATGAGCAGTTCTTC. This chain connects TRBV6-5 to TRBJ2-1, with D possibly called TRBD1 or TRBD2 (5 bases each). Trimming removed 2 bases from V and 0 bases from J, with 14 bases in between. The CDR3 is made up of 17 amino acids. CDR1 is MNHEY, CDR2 SVGAGI, per germline.

This sequence joins TRBV6-1 and TRBJ2-7; D is unresolved. This CDR3 spans 15 amino acids. Germline values: CDR1 MNHNS, CDR2 SASEGT. V lost 1 base and J lost 7, with 17 bases in between. The CDR3 loop reads CASSEDSAPSTEQYF. The CDR3 DNA is TGTGCCAGCAGTGAAGATTCGGCACCTTCTACGGAGCAGTACTTC.

Many counts were recorded for this clonotype. J is TRBJ1-1 and V is TRBV19, with D uncertain. The V gene lost 6 bases and the J gene lost 10 bases, with 12 bases spanning the gap. CDR3 length equals 11 residues. Germline V gene lookup returns CDR1 LNHDA and CDR2 SQIVND (reference sequence). This CDR3 is CASSAEIGAFF. In DNA form, the CDR3 reads TGTGCCAGTAGCGCTGAGATAGGAGCTTTCTTT.

This clonotype appeared many times. This chain connects TRBV7-2 to TRBJ1-5, with D tentatively TRBD1 (6 bases). The V end was cut by 5 bases, the J end by 7 bases, with 12 bases between. The CDR3 extends over 13 amino acids. Looked up from germline, CDR1 is SGHTA and CDR2 is FQGNSA. The chain's CDR3 is CASSLYGGQPQHF. CDR3 bases: TGTGCCAGCAGCCTATATGGGGGCCAGCCCCAGCATTTT.

The table lists this clonotype with many counts. The rearrangement uses TRBV7-2 and TRBJ2-5; D possibly corresponds to TRBD2 (5 bases). V gave up 8 bases and J gave up 4 bases, with 17 bases separating them. This CDR3 is 14 amino acids long. Germline CDR1 reads SGHTA; CDR2 reads FQGNSA. CDR3 in DNA: TGTGCCAGCGGCTGGACTGGTCGTGGAGAGACCCAGTACTTC. This translates into CASGWTGRGETQYF.

In its sample, this clonotype was seen many times. This chain joins TRBV11-2 and TRBJ1-3; D gene ambiguous. Germline values: CDR1 SGHAT, CDR2 FQNNGV. The CDR3 loop spans 15 amino acids. V lost 5 bases, J lost 0 bases, and 11 bases lay in between. CDR3 residues: CASSPSRISGNTIYF. CDR3 in DNA: TGTGCCAGCAGCCCTAGTAGAATCTCTGGAAACACCATATATTTT.

This clonotype was seen repeatedly, ten times or more. The chain carries TRBV28 and TRBJ2-7; 8 bases are shared with TRBD1. This CDR3 has 14 amino acids. Germline V gene sequence: CDR1 MDHEN, CDR2 SYDVKM. J lost 3 bases, V lost 6 bases, and 7 bases had no gene match. CDR3 DNA: TGTGCCAGCAGGCTCAGGGGGCACAGCTACGAGCAGTACTTC. This sequence encodes CASRLRGHSYEQYF.

The chain carries TRBV3-1 and TRBJ1-2, with D possibly matching TRBD1 (5 bases). This CDR3 is 15 amino acids long. V lost 4 bases to trimming and J lost 6 bases, with 18 bases between them. The germline V gene encodes CDR1 LGHDT and CDR2 YNNKEL (reference sequence). CDR3: CASSPPRTARDGYTF. The DNA for the CDR3 is TGTGCCAGCAGCCCCCCCCGGACGGCCAGGGATGGCTACACCTTC. The full variable domain, in which reference TRBV3-1 and TRBJ1-2 provide the parts outside the CDR3, is DTAVSQTPKYLVTQMGNDKSIKCEQNLGHDTMYWYKQDSKKFLKIMFSYNNKELIINETVPNRFSPKSPDKAHLNLHINSLELGDSAVYFCASSPPRTARDGYTFGSGTRLTVV.

This clonotype was counted ten times or more. The chain recombines TRBV29-1 with TRBJ2-5; 8 positions match TRBD1. V lost 5 bases, J lost 4 bases, and 3 bases stayed unmatched. CDR1 and CDR2 from the germline V gene are SQVTM and ANQGSEA. The CDR3 extends over 12 amino acids. CDR3 loop: CSVLQGGETQYF. The CDR3 bases are TGCAGCGTTCTACAGGGGGGAGAGACCCAGTACTTC. The variable domain in full, completed from reference TRBV29-1 and TRBJ2-5, reads SAVISQKPSRDICQRGTSLTIQCQVDSQVTMMFWYRQQPGQSLTLIATANQGSEATYESGFVIDKFPISRPNLTFSTLTVSNMSPEDSSIYLCSVLQGGETQYFGPGTRLLVL.

Many counts were recorded for this clonotype. The gene calls are TRBV19 and TRBJ1-1, with a possible D match to TRBD1 (6 bases). This CDR3 has 13 residues. CDR1 LNHDA and CDR2 SQIVND come from the germline V gene (reference sequence). V lost 6 bases and J 5 bases, leaving 13 bases between the germline ends. The CDR3 spells CASSQDQGTEAFF. CDR3 in DNA: TGTGCCAGTAGCCAGGATCAGGGGACTGAAGCTTTCTTT.

V is TRBV12-3 or TRBV12-4 and J is TRBJ2-2; D not certain. The V end was cut by 11 bases, the J end by 7 bases, with 14 bases between. CDR3 length equals 12 residues. DNA of the CDR3: TGTGCCGGATCCAATCTGTTCGGGGAGCTGTTTTTT. Amino acid sequence: CAGSNLFGELFF.

This clonotype has at least ten counts. The rearrangement uses TRBV4-1 and TRBJ2-7; 7 bases match TRBD1. Germline V gene sequence: CDR1 MGHRA, CDR2 YSYEKL. V shed 3 bases, J shed 3 bases, and the junction held 5 bases outside the gene matches. The CDR3 contains 14 residues. The CDR3 DNA reads as TGCGCCAGCAGCCACCGGACAGGATTCTACGAGCAGTACTTC. Residues: CASSHRTGFYEQYF.

This clonotype was seen ten or more times. This rearrangement joins TRBV28 to TRBJ2-7, with 7 bases identical to TRBD1. The CDR3 length is 15 residues. In germline, CDR1 is MDHEN, CDR2 SYDVKM. V shed 8 bases, J shed 1 base, and the junction held 11 bases outside the gene matches. The CDR3 loop is CASVPSGTASYEQYF. The CDR3 nucleotides read TGTGCCAGCGTCCCATCGGGGACAGCTTCCTACGAGCAGTACTTC.

This clonotype has a count of ten or more. A read error may explain this, as a much larger clone is one base away. This chain uses TRBV12-3 or TRBV12-4 with TRBJ1-6; D is uncertain. The CDR3 runs to 14 residues. DNA of the CDR3: TGTGTCAGCCGGGAAAGCTCCTATAATTCACCCCTCCACTTT. The encoded protein is CVSRESSYNSPLHF.

This clonotype came up many times. This rearrangement joins TRBV2 to TRBJ2-5; possibly TRBD2 for D (6 bases). Trimming removed 6 bases at V and 1 base at J, with 12 bases between. Germline V lookup: CDR1 SNHLY, CDR2 FYNNEI. The CDR3 totals 14 residues. The CDR3 nucleotides are TGTGCCAGCAGGGAGGGGCGGTTCCAAGAGACCCAGTACTTC. Its translation is CASREGRFQETQYF. Supplemented by reference TRBV2 and TRBJ2-5, the full variable domain reads EPEVTQTPSHQVTQMGQEVILRCVPISNHLYFYWYRQILGQKVEFLVSFYNNEISEKSEIFDDQFSVERPDGSNFTLKIRSTKLEDSAMYFCASREGRFQETQYFGPGTRLLVL.

This clonotype was recorded many times. This rearrangement joins TRBV12-3 or TRBV12-4 to TRBJ2-2; D possibly uses TRBD1 or TRBD2 (5 bases each). CDR3 size: 15 residues. V was pared by 7 bases and J by 0 bases, with 12 bases between. The DNA of the CDR3 is TGTGCCAGCACCCGAGGGACGGCGAACACCGGGGAGCTGTTTTTT. The encoded protein is CASTRGTANTGELFF.

This clonotype was counted ten times or more. The chain uses TRBV5-1 and TRBJ2-7; 7 nucleotides line up with TRBD2. This CDR3 is 14 amino acids long. J lost 2 bases, V lost 2 bases, and 4 bases had no gene match. Germline CDR1 reads SGHRS; CDR2 reads YFSETQ. Written as DNA, the CDR3 is TGCGCCAGCAGCTTTAAGCGGGAAACCTACGAGCAGTACTTC. Its protein product is CASSFKRETYEQYF. Full variable domain (remainder filled in from reference TRBV5-1 and TRBJ2-7): KAGVTQTPRYLIKTRGQQVTLSCSPISGHRSVSWYQQTPGQGLQFLFEYFSETQRNKGNFPGRFSGRQFSNSRSEMNVSTLELGDSALYLCASSFKRETYEQYFGPGTRLTVT.

A word on this clonotype: A single base separates this from a much larger clone, so it may be a read error. This chain uses TRBV15 with TRBJ2-5; D remains unclear. The CDR3 runs to 13 residues. Germline loops: CDR1 LNHNV, CDR2 YYDKDF (reference sequence). In nucleotides, the CDR3 is TGTGCCACCAGCAGAGAGGAAACCGAGATCCAGTACTTC. Its protein product is CATSREETEIQYF.

With respect to this clonotype: A read error is possible here, since a much larger clone lies one base away. This sequence joins TRBV6-2 or TRBV6-3 and TRBJ2-7; possible D gene TRBD2, 5 bases. The CDR3 spans 13 residues. CDR1 is MNHEY and CDR2 is SVGEGT in the germline V gene. CDR3 region: CASRDPGSYEQDF. The CDR3 nucleotides are TGTGCCAGCAGAGACCCGGGGTCCTACGAGCAGGACTTC.

As concerns this clonotype: At one end the junction does not follow the germline gene, possibly because of a read error. The chain combines TRBV7-2 with TRBJ1-2, with 7 bases lining up with TRBD1. The length of the CDR3 is 14 residues. Germline assignment: CDR1 SGHTA and CDR2 FQGNSA. The CDR3 region has the DNA TGTGTCAGCAGCTTAGTAGGGACAGTCTATGGCTACACCTTC. This sequence encodes CVSSLVGTVYGYTF. Combining the CDR3 with reference TRBV7-2 and TRBJ1-2 gives the whole variable domain GAGVSQSPSNKVTEKGKDVELRCDPISGHTALYWYRQSLGQGLEFLIYFQGNSAPDKSGLPSDRFSAERTGGSVSTLTIQRTQQEDSAVYLCVSSLVGTVYGYTFGSGTRLTVV.